These 18 T cell receptor beta chains came from one sample sequenced in a study of shared clonotypes between healthy human individuals. Assay: immunoSEQ multiplex PCR; the TCRdb copy retains only in-frame clones and omits some. The table lists about 1.5 million clones, 98% of them singletons. Sequencing was carried out using naive CD4+ T cells sorted from blood. Described subset: CD45RA+ positively selected. These receptors originate from a man younger than 40 in good health.

V usage is TRBV20-1 and J usage is TRBJ1-1; weak D call: TRBD1 (5 bases). The ends were cut back, 7 bases at V and 10 bases at J, with 13 bases in the middle. CDR1 and CDR2 from the germline V gene are DFQATT and SNEGSKA (reference sequence). The CDR3 is made up of 10 amino acids. This chain's CDR3 is CSVQPRGAFF. The CDR3 nucleotides are TGCAGTGTTCAGCCGAGGGGAGCTTTCTTT.

This clone was recorded only once. This CDR3 is CASSSGQRTYEQYF. The CDR3 nucleotides are TGCGCCAGCAGCTCTGGACAGAGAACTTACGAGCAGTACTTC. The chain links TRBV5-1 to TRBJ2-7; TRBD1 might be the D (6 bases). The V end lost 3 bases, the J end lost 4 bases, and 14 bases lay between the germline ends. Germline-derived CDR1 and CDR2 are SGHRS and YFSETQ. The CDR3 covers 14 residues.

This chain joins TRBV7-2 and TRBJ2-5, with D possibly TRBD2 on 5 matching bases. The CDR3 length is 16 residues. V shed 2 bases and J shed 5 bases, with 18 bases lying between them. CDR1 and CDR2 (germline): SGHTA, FQGNSA. The CDR3 protein is CASSLSPGGGLETQYF. CDR3 coding DNA: TGTGCCAGCAGCTTAAGCCCAGGAGGTGGCCTGGAGACCCAGTACTTC.

To note about this clone: The same CDR3 is also encoded by other DNA sequences in this sample. The chain links TRBV7-6 to TRBJ2-3; TRBD2 agrees at 11 bases. This CDR3 is built from 15 residues. Trimming took 2 bases from V and 4 from J; bases not matched to a gene: 2. CDR1 and CDR2 from the germline V gene are SGHVS and FNYEAQ. The CDR3 sequence: CASSLLAGGPDTQYF. The DNA for the CDR3 is TGTGCCAGCAGCTTACTAGCGGGAGGTCCAGATACGCAGTATTTT.

In its sample, this clone was seen once. The J gene is TRBJ2-2, the V gene TRBV25-1; no definite D call. Deletions cut 3 bases from V and 4 bases from J, with 9 bases between. Per germline, CDR1 MGHDK and CDR2 SYGVNS. CDR3 length: 14 amino acids. The DNA for the CDR3 is TGTGCCAGCAGTGACCCTTTTCGCACCGGGGAGCTGTTTTTT. Its protein is CASSDPFRTGELFF.

The chain combines TRBV6-5 with TRBJ2-7, with 8 bases that match TRBD2. Per the germline V gene, CDR1 is MNHEY and CDR2 is SVGAGI. The V gene end was trimmed by 4 bases and the J gene end by 5 bases; junction bases not matched to a gene: 13. This CDR3 region has 16 residues. This CDR3 reads CASSSQTGTSSHEQYF. The CDR3 DNA sequence: TGTGCCAGCAGTTCGCAAACCGGGACTAGTTCCCACGAGCAGTACTTC.

This chain joins TRBV11-2 and TRBJ2-7; 10 bases fit TRBD2. CDR3 length: 18 residues. Trimming took 0 bases from V and 4 from J; bases not matched to a gene: 12. Germline V gene data show CDR1 as SGHAT and CDR2 as FQNNGV. The CDR3 sequence is CASSLEPPRGLARYEQYF. The CDR3 DNA reads TGTGCCAGCAGCTTAGAACCCCCACGGGGACTAGCGAGGTACGAGCAGTACTTC. Complete variable domain (other parts from reference TRBV11-2 and TRBJ2-7): EAGVAQSPRYKIIEKRQSVAFWCNPISGHATLYWYQQILGQGPKLLIQFQNNGVVDDSQLPKDRFSAERLKGVDSTLKIQPAKLEDSAVYLCASSLEPPRGLARYEQYFGPGTRLTVT.

V gene TRBV10-3 combines with J gene TRBJ2-5; 10 bases match TRBD2. V lost 4 bases to trimming and J lost 4 bases; unmatched junction nucleotides: 6. The germline V gene has CDR1 ENHRY and CDR2 SYGVKD. The CDR3 consists of 15 residues. The CDR3 loop reads CAISVLAGGLETQYF. CDR3 in DNA: TGTGCCATCAGTGTTTTAGCGGGAGGCCTAGAGACCCAGTACTTC.

The chain recombines TRBV15 with TRBJ2-1; D gene uncertain. This CDR3 region has 12 residues. The germline V gene has CDR1 LNHNV and CDR2 YYDKDF (reference sequence). Deletions cut 3 bases from V and 5 bases from J, with 5 bases between. CDR3 nucleotide sequence: TGTGCCACCAGCAGGGATAACAATGAGCAGTTCTTC. Translated, it gives CATSRDNNEQFF.

CDR3 region: CASSPGHYEKLFF. The CDR3 coding sequence is TGTGCCAGCAGCCCCGGACATTATGAAAAACTGTTTTTT. J is TRBJ1-4 and V is TRBV7-9; TRBD1 might be the D (5 bases). V gave up 5 bases and J gave up 6 bases, with 10 bases separating them. The CDR3 consists of 13 residues. The V gene's germline CDR1 is SEHNR and CDR2 FQNEAQ (reference sequence).

Remarks on this clone: Other DNA sequences in the same sample also yield this CDR3. The genes are TRBV28 and TRBJ2-2, with no clear D. CDR1 is MDHEN and CDR2 is SYDVKM in the germline V gene. V gave up 7 bases and J gave up 0 bases, with 3 bases separating them. The CDR3 totals 12 residues. The CDR3 coding sequence is TGTGCCAGCAACTCGAACACCGGGGAGCTGTTTTTT. Translating it yields CASNSNTGELFF.

The DNA for the CDR3 is TGTGCCAGCAGTTCGACGCCGTACTACGAGCAGTACTTC. This codes for CASSSTPYYEQYF. The rearrangement joins TRBV6-5 to TRBJ2-7, with D unclear. This CDR3 spans 13 amino acids. Germline values: CDR1 MNHEY, CDR2 SVGAGI. With 4 bases removed from V and 3 bases from J, the gap between germline ends came to 10 bases.

This sequence joins TRBV2 and TRBJ2-3; 7 nucleotides align to TRBD2. There are 15 residues in the CDR3. Germline CDR1 is SNHLY and CDR2 is FYNNEI. Trimming at V came to 5 bases and at J to 6 bases, leaving 11 bases not matched to a gene. The CDR3 loop reads CASSLLAGPRDTQYF. The DNA of the CDR3 is TGTGCCAGCAGTCTATTAGCGGGCCCTCGGGATACGCAGTATTTT. Full variable domain (rest looked up from reference TRBV2 and TRBJ2-3): EPEVTQTPSHQVTQMGQEVILRCVPISNHLYFYWYRQILGQKVEFLVSFYNNEISEKSEIFDDQFSVERPDGSNFTLKIRSTKLEDSAMYFCASSLLAGPRDTQYFGPGTRLTVL.

The chain uses TRBV2 and TRBJ2-7, with D perhaps being TRBD1 or TRBD2 (5 bases each). CDR3 length: 14 residues. The germline V and J ends were trimmed by 6 bases and 4 bases, with 16 bases remaining between them. The germline gives CDR1 SNHLY, CDR2 FYNNEI. The CDR3 DNA reads TGTGCCAGCAGGGGGGACGGTGGGTCTTACGAGCAGTACTTC. It specifies CASRGDGGSYEQYF.

The chain links TRBV11-2 to TRBJ2-7; 11 bases are shared with TRBD2. Germline V gene lookup returns CDR1 SGHAT and CDR2 FQNNGV. This CDR3 comprises 17 residues. V shed 1 base, J shed 4 bases, and the junction held 9 bases outside the gene matches. The chain's CDR3 is CASSLGPRLAGMYEQYF. In DNA, the CDR3 is TGTGCCAGCAGCTTAGGCCCCAGACTAGCGGGGATGTACGAGCAGTACTTC.

Note on this clone: Other DNA sequences in this sample translate to the same CDR3. This chain links TRBV18 with TRBJ2-3; no clear D gene. The length of the CDR3 is 11 residues. Germline CDR1 reads KGHSH; CDR2 reads LQKENI. V gave up 3 bases and J gave up 5 bases, with 3 bases separating them. CDR3 sequence: CASSPIDTQYF. The CDR3 DNA is TGTGCCAGCTCACCTATAGATACGCAGTATTTT.

As concerns this clone: The sample has other DNA sequences that encode this CDR3 too. This sequence joins TRBV5-4 and TRBJ2-2; D is uncertain. The CDR3 covers 12 residues. CDR1 and CDR2 from the germline V gene are SGHNT and YYREEE (reference sequence). Trimming left V 5 bases short and J 6 bases short, with 8 bases between. CDR3 residues: CASSLEAGELFF. The CDR3, as DNA: TGTGCCAGCAGTTTAGAGGCCGGGGAGCTGTTTTTT.

The rearrangement uses TRBV2 and TRBJ1-3; no clear D gene. Germline V lookup: CDR1 SNHLY, CDR2 FYNNEI. The V and J ends lost 7 bases and 2 bases respectively, with 24 bases between them. The CDR3 spans 18 residues. The CDR3 region is CASKRDRPVRTPGNTIYF. DNA of the CDR3: TGTGCCAGCAAGAGGGATCGTCCCGTCCGAACGCCTGGAAACACCATATATTTT.